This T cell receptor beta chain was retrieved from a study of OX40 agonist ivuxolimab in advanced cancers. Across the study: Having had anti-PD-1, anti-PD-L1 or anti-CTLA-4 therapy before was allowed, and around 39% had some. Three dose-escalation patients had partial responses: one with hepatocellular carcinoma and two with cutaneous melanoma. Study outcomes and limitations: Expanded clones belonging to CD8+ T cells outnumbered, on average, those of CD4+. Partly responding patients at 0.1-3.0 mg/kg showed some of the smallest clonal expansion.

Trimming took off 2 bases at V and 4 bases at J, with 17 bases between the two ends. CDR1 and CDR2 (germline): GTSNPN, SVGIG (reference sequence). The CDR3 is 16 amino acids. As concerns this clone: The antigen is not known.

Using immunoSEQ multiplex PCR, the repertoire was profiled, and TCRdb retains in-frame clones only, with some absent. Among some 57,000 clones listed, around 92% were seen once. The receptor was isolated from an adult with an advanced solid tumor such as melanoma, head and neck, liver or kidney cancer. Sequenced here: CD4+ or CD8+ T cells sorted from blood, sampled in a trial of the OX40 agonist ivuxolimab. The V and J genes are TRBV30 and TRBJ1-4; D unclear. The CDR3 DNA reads TGTGCCTGGAGTAGATCTCACGGTGCCATTAATGAAAAACTGTTTTTT. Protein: CAWSRSHGAINEKLFF.